This T cell receptor beta chain was identified during a study of blood T cells in healthy people across ages. Findings of the study overall: Changes in expanded clonotypes were possibly confounded, as the CMV status of donors was unknown. Strong correlation was found linking TCR beta diversity to naive T cell percentage. The study regarded diversity estimates from one million T cells as underestimates.

The second PCR ran about 6 to 11 cycles with a sample-barcoded 5' primer and J-beta primers. MiXCR was run by TCRdb on the 5' RACE reads, yielding one entry per CDR3 protein. The repertoire has over 1,500,000 distinct CDR3 sequences, around half of them found once; the top ten carry approximately 2.1%. CDR1 is MNHEY, CDR2 SVGAGI, per germline. V was clipped by 4 bases and J by 5 bases, with 11 bases between them. The CDR3 extends over 13 amino acids. On this clonotype: What it binds is not known.

Sequenced material: blood. This sequence was found in a woman between 40 and 50 years old in good health. V and J are TRBV6-5 and TRBJ1-1; D not certain. Here the CDR3 DNA reads TGTGCCAGCAGTTTCAACCTTGCAACTGAAGCTTTCTTT. Translation: CASSFNLATEAFF.